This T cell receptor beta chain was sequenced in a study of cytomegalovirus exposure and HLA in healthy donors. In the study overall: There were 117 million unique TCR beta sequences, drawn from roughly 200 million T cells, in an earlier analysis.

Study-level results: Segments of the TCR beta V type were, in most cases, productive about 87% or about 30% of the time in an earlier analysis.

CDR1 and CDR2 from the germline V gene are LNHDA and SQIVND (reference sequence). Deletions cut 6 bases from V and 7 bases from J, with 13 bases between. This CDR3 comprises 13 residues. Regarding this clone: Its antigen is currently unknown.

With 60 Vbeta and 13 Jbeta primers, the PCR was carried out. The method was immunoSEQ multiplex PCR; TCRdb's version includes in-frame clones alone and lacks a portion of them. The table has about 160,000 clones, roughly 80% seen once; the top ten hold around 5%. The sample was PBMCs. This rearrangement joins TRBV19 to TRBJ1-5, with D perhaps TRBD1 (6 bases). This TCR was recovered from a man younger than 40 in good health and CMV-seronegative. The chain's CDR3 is CASSSVQGQPQHF. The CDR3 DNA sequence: TGTGCCAGTAGCTCCGTACAGGGACAGCCCCAGCATTTT. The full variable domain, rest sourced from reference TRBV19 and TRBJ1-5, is DGGITQSPKYLFRKEGQNVTLSCEQNLNHDAMYWYRQDPGQGLRLIYYSQIVNDFQKGDIAEGYSVSREKKESFPLTVTSAQKNPTAFYLCASSSVQGQPQHFGDGTRLSIL.